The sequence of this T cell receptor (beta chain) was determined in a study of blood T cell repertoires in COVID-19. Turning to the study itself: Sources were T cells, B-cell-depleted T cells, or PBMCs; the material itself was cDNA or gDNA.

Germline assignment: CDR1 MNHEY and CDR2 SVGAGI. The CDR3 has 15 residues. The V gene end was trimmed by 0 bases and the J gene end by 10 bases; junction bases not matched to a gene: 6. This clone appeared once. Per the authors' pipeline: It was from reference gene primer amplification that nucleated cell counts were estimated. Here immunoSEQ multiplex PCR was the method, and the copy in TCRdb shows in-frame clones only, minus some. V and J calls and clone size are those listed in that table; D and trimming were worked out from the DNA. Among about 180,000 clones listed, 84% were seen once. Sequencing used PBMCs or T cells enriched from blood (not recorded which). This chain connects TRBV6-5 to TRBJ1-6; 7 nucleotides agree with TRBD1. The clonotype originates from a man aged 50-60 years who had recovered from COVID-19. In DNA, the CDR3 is TGTGCCAGCAGTTACTCGAACAGGGGCGAATCACCCCTCCACTTT. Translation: CASSYSNRGESPLHF.